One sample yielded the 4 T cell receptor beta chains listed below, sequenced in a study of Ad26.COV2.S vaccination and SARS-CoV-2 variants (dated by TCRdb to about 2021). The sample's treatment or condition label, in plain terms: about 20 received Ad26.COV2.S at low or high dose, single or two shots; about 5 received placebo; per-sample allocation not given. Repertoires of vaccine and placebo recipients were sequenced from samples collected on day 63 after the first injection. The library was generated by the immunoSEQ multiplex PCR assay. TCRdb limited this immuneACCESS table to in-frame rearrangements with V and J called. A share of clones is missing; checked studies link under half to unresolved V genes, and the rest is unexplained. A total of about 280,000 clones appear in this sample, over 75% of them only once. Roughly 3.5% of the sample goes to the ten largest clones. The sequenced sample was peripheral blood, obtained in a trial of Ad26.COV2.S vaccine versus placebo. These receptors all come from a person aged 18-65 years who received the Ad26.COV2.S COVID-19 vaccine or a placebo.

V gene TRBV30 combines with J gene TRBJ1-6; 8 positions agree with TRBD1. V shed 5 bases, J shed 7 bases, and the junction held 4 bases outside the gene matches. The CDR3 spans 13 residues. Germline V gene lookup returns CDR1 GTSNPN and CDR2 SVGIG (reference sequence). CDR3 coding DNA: TGTGCCTGGGACAGACAGGGGAATTCACCCCTCCACTTT. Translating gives CAWDRQGNSPLHF.

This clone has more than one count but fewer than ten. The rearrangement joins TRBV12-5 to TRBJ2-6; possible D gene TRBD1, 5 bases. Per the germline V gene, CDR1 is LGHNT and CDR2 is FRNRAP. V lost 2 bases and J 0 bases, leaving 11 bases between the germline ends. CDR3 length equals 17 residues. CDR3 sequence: CASGLTRRDSGANVLTF. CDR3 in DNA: TGTGCTAGTGGTTTGACCCGCAGGGACTCTGGGGCCAACGTCCTGACTTTC. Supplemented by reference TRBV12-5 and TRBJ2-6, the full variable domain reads DARVTQTPRHKVTEMGQEVTMRCQPILGHNTVFWYRQTMMQGLELLAYFRNRAPLDDSGMPKDRFSAEMPDATLATLKIQPSEPRDSAVYFCASGLTRRDSGANVLTFGAGSRLTVL.

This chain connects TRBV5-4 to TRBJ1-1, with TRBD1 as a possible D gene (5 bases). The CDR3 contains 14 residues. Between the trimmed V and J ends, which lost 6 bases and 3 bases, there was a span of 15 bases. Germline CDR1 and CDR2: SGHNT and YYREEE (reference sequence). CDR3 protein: CASMGRLGDTEAFF. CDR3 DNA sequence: TGTGCCAGCATGGGGCGATTAGGGGACACTGAAGCTTTCTTT.

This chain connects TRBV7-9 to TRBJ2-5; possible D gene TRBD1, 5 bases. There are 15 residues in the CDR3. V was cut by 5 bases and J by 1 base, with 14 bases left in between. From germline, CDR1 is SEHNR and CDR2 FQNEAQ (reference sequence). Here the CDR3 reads CASSPRIDSQETQYF. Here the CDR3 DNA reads TGTGCCAGCAGCCCTCGCATTGACAGCCAAGAGACCCAGTACTTC.